The entry below describes one T cell receptor beta chain. Its antigen is unknown. Samples were taken several times over chemoradiotherapy. This sample stems from a study of chemoradiotherapy in HPV16-positive cancers. Points from the study as a whole: Functional assays defining HPV-specific T cells used only two HPV16-positive patients. Candidate HPV-specific clones and E7-related TCR motifs grew in tumor during treatment. HPV-responsive T-cell expansion during chemoradiotherapy was linked to improved recurrence-free survival in HPV16-positive patients.

V dropped 4 bases and J dropped 1; count of bases not matched to a gene: 6. Germline lookup yields CDR1 MNHNS and CDR2 SASEGT. CDR3 size: 15 residues. Method: immunoSEQ multiplex PCR; TCRdb's copy keeps in-frame clones and lacks some. The sample consists of 53,000 or so clones, roughly 90% of them appearing once. The material was blood, obtained from a patient who underwent chemoradiotherapy. The sequence was obtained from a human donor with HPV-associated anogenital cancer. The chain employs TRBV6-1 and TRBJ2-7; 8 nucleotides line up with TRBD2. CDR3 in DNA: TGTGCCAGCAGTGTGGGTCGCGGGAGGTCCTACGAGCAGTACTTC. This translates into CASSVGRGRSYEQYF.